The 21 T cell receptor beta chains in this list originate from one sample, sequenced in a study of blood T cell repertoires in COVID-19. Libraries were prepared by immunoSEQ multiplex PCR; TCRdb keeps only in-frame clonotypes and omits some of them. This sample has 90,000 to 120,000 clones; approximately 89% occur once, and the top ten carry around 6.5%. The specimen was peripheral blood. These receptors originate from a man in his fifties with active or convalescent COVID-19.

The chain combines TRBV10-3 with TRBJ2-7; no reliable D call. V gave up 0 bases and J gave up 2 bases, with 8 bases separating them. The V gene's germline CDR1 is ENHRY and CDR2 SYGVKD. The CDR3 spans 14 residues. The CDR3 nucleotides read TGTGCCATCAGTGAGTCGAACAGCCCCTACGAGCAGTACTTC. Its protein product is CAISESNSPYEQYF.

The rearrangement joins TRBV28 to TRBJ2-7; 10 positions agree with TRBD2. Germline-derived CDR1 and CDR2 are MDHEN and SYDVKM. The trim removed 3 bases at V and 9 bases at J, leaving 8 bases unmatched. The CDR3 runs to 14 residues. The CDR3 bases are TGTGCCAGCAGTTTTGGAAGCGGGAGGGCCCCGCAGTACTTC. It codes for CASSFGSGRAPQYF.

This clone was found once. The genes are TRBV5-4 and TRBJ1-4, with TRBD1 as a possible D gene (5 bases). CDR1 and CDR2 (germline): SGHNT, YYREEE (reference sequence). V gave up 0 bases and J gave up 5 bases, with 11 bases separating them. The CDR3 contains 15 residues. The CDR3 loop is CASSLASGRNEKLFF. As DNA, the CDR3 is TGTGCCAGCAGCTTGGCCTCAGGGAGGAATGAAAAACTGTTTTTT.

This clone appeared once. The J gene is TRBJ1-4, the V gene TRBV7-9; D unresolved. Germline V CDR1 and CDR2: SEHNR, FQNEAQ (reference sequence). The CDR3 is 15 residues long. V was pared by 4 bases and J by 0 bases, with 9 bases between. DNA for the CDR3: TGTGCCAGCAGCTCGGACGGGGCAACTAATGAAAAACTGTTTTTT. This gives the protein CASSSDGATNEKLFF. The full variable domain, in which reference TRBV7-9 and TRBJ1-4 provide the parts outside the CDR3, is DTGVSQNPRHKITKRGQNVTFRCDPISEHNRLYWYRQTLGQGPEFLTYFQNEAQLEKSRLLSDRFSAERPKGSFSTLEIQRTEQGDSAMYLCASSSDGATNEKLFFGSGTQLSVL.

This clone was counted between two and nine times. The chain combines TRBV3-1 (or the pseudogene TRBV3-2) with TRBJ2-3; D gene uncertain. Germline CDR1 LGHDT, CDR2 YNNKEL (reference sequence). V lost 2 bases, J lost 2 bases, and 11 bases lay in between. The CDR3 covers 15 residues. DNA for the CDR3: TGTGCCAGCAGCCAAAATTTCGCGAACACAGATACGCAGTATTTT. As protein: CASSQNFANTDTQYF.

The chain joins TRBV2 to TRBJ2-3; 9 bases map to TRBD1. Germline assignment: CDR1 SNHLY and CDR2 FYNNEI. J gave up 2 bases and V 6 bases, and 6 bases lay outside the gene matches. The CDR3 consists of 15 residues. CDR3 coding DNA: TGTGCCAGCAGAGAGGACAGGGGATACACAGATACGCAGTATTTT. Translating it yields CASREDRGYTDTQYF.

This chain uses TRBV7-8 with TRBJ1-1; perhaps TRBD1 as D (6 bases). V was cut by 4 bases and J by 8 bases, with 17 bases left in between. CDR3 length equals 14 residues. The germline CDR1 and CDR2 sequences are SGHVS and FQNEAQ. The CDR3 nucleotides read TGTGCCAGCAGCTCGGAACCTTCGGGGGGCGAAGCTTTCTTT. Protein sequence: CASSSEPSGGEAFF.

V and J are TRBV2 and TRBJ1-4; D is unresolved. CDR3 length equals 14 residues. Trimming pared 3 bases from V and 6 bases from J, leaving 11 bases between. CDR1 is SNHLY, CDR2 FYNNEI, per germline. The CDR3 DNA reads as TGTGCCAGCAGTGATGGGTTGGGAGATGAAAAACTGTTTTTT. Its translation is CASSDGLGDEKLFF.

V and J are TRBV3-1 (or the pseudogene TRBV3-2) and TRBJ1-1; 10 bases match TRBD1. The CDR3 sequence is 17 residues long. The V gene's germline CDR1 is LGHDT and CDR2 YNNKEL (reference sequence). V gave up 3 bases and J gave up 4 bases; unmatched junction bases: 11. The CDR3 reads CASSQGDRGNLATEAFF. CDR3 nucleotides: TGTGCCAGCAGCCAGGGGGACAGGGGAAATCTGGCCACTGAAGCTTTCTTT.

The chain carries TRBV9 and TRBJ2-5; 9 bases line up with TRBD1. The CDR3 runs 14 residues. With 3 bases clipped from V and 5 bases from J, the junction kept 5 bases outside the gene matches. Germline lookup yields CDR1 SGDLS and CDR2 YYNGEE. For the CDR3, the DNA is TGTGCCAGCAGCGGCGGGACAGGGAGGGAGACCCAGTACTTC. Translated: CASSGGTGRETQYF.

The rearrangement joins TRBV5-5 to TRBJ2-7; 10 bases align to TRBD1. Unmatched junction bases numbered 17, after V lost 1 base and J lost 7 bases. Germline CDR1 is SGHKS and CDR2 is YYEKEE (reference sequence). The CDR3 has 18 residues. This CDR3 is CASSLKTLGTGALGEQYF. The CDR3 DNA reads as TGTGCCAGCAGCTTGAAAACCCTCGGGACAGGGGCCCTCGGGGAGCAGTACTTC.

The rearrangement uses TRBV3-1 (or the pseudogene TRBV3-2) and TRBJ1-6, with 9 bases aligning to TRBD1. The CDR3 sequence is 14 residues long. Germline V CDR1 and CDR2: LGHDT, YNNKEL (reference sequence). J was trimmed by 10 bases and V by 4 bases; bases with no gene match: 5. The CDR3 here is CASSRRDRDSPLHF. The CDR3 DNA reads as TGTGCCAGCAGCCGCCGGGACAGGGACTCACCCCTCCACTTT.

The chain employs TRBV19 and TRBJ1-6, with 7 bases fitting TRBD1. Germline lookup yields CDR1 LNHDA and CDR2 SQIVND (reference sequence). This CDR3 comprises 13 residues. Unmatched junction bases numbered 3, after V lost 5 bases and J lost 8 bases. The DNA for the CDR3 is TGTGCCAGTAGTCAAACAGGGGATTCACCCCTCCACTTT. Its translation is CASSQTGDSPLHF.

V gene TRBV5-4 combines with J gene TRBJ2-2; D gene uncertain. Germline V gene sequence: CDR1 SGHNT, CDR2 YYREEE (reference sequence). The CDR3 sequence is 12 residues long. V lost 4 bases to trimming and J lost 8 bases, with 9 bases between them. The CDR3 here is CASSAASGELFF. In DNA form, the CDR3 reads TGTGCCAGCAGCGCAGCGTCGGGGGAGCTGTTTTTT.

The gene calls are TRBV7-6 and TRBJ2-3; no clear D gene. The ends were cut back, 2 bases at V and 5 bases at J, with 5 bases in the middle. CDR3 length: 12 residues. The V gene's germline CDR1 is SGHVS and CDR2 FNYEAQ. CDR3 amino acids: CASSLTGDTQYF. The DNA of the CDR3 is TGTGCCAGCAGCTTAACGGGAGATACGCAGTATTTT.

The chain uses TRBV12-2 and TRBJ1-6. TRBV12-2 is assigned pseudogene status. There are 17 residues in the CDR3. CDR3 amino acids: CASRLVGGVIKESPLHF. Written as DNA, the CDR3 is TGTGCAAGTCGCTTAGTAGGGGGGGTAATTAAGGAATCACCCCTCCACTTT.

This clone came up once. This rearrangement joins TRBV5-4 to TRBJ2-2; 8 bases agree with TRBD1. The CDR3 contains 15 residues. Germline lookup yields CDR1 SGHNT and CDR2 YYREEE (reference sequence). The V and J ends lost 4 bases and 1 base, in that order; junction bases with no gene match: 3. The CDR3 is CASSPGTGNTGELFF. The CDR3 DNA sequence: TGTGCCAGCAGCCCTGGGACAGGGAACACCGGGGAGCTGTTTTTT.

This rearrangement joins TRBV27 to TRBJ1-1; the D gene is possibly TRBD1 (6 bases). The CDR3 spans 14 residues. CDR1 is MNHEY, CDR2 SMNVEV, per germline (reference sequence). Trimming stripped 4 bases from V and 0 bases from J, with 9 bases between. DNA of the CDR3: TGTGCCAGCAGTTGGACAGACATGAACACTGAAGCTTTCTTT. Encoded protein: CASSWTDMNTEAFF.

Only one count was recorded for this clone. The chain couples TRBV6-1 to TRBJ1-1, with D uncertain. V gave up 2 bases and J gave up 12 bases, with 19 bases separating them. The CDR3 is made up of 14 amino acids. Germline-derived CDR1 and CDR2 are MNHNS and SASEGT. The CDR3 DNA reads as TGTGCCAGCAGTGAAACGGGAGGGCCAGGTAGAACTTTCTTT. It specifies CASSETGGPGRTFF.

The chain recombines TRBV20-1 with TRBJ2-2; 7 positions agree with TRBD2. This CDR3 contains 15 residues. With V trimmed by 3 bases and J by 0 bases, 4 bases remained unmatched. Germline CDR1 DFQATT, CDR2 SNEGSKA (reference sequence). The CDR3 DNA is TGCAGTGCTAGTTCCGGGAGGTCGAACACCGGGGAGCTGTTTTTT. Its protein is CSASSGRSNTGELFF.

The chain combines TRBV11-3 with TRBJ2-3; 10 bases line up with TRBD1. V shed 5 bases, J shed 4 bases, and the junction held 3 bases outside the gene matches. Germline lookup yields CDR1 SGHNT and CDR2 YENEEA. CDR3 length: 14 amino acids. CDR3 loop: CASSPGTGADTQYF. The DNA for the CDR3 is TGTGCCAGCAGCCCCGGGACAGGGGCAGATACGCAGTATTTT.